One TCR beta chain is described in this entry. In germline, CDR1 is MDHEN, CDR2 SYDVKM. The CDR3 sequence is 15 residues long. The V segment lost 6 bases and the J segment 0 bases; nucleotides outside the gene matches: 6. The data were taken from a study of blood T cell repertoires in COVID-19. In the study's own analysis: The authors estimated nucleated cell counts from reference gene primer amplification. Libraries were prepared by immunoSEQ multiplex PCR; TCRdb keeps only in-frame clonotypes and omits some of them. V and J calls plus clone size are reproduced from that table; the DNA served to infer D and trimming. The data show tens of thousands of clones, with around four fifths seen just once and 1.5% to 2% held by the top ten.

The sequence was obtained from a woman in her fifties or sixties with acute or convalescent COVID-19. Sequenced material: peripheral blood. J is TRBJ2-3 and V is TRBV28; TRBD1 aligns across 7 bases. The CDR3 coding sequence is TGTGCCAGCAGAACCGGGACAGCAAGCACAGATACGCAGTATTTT. Translation: CASRTGTASTDTQYF.